This TCR beta chain comes out of a study of control samples from healthy donors and cancer patients. Between the trimmed V and J ends, which lost 5 bases and 5 bases, there was a span of 18 bases. Looked up from germline, CDR1 is MGHRA and CDR2 is YSYEKL. This CDR3 has 16 amino acids. This table comes from immunoSEQ multiplex PCR, and its TCRdb copy is limited to in-frame clones, with some not included. The repertoire holds approximately 60,000 clones, almost 85% seen once, with 4.5% to 7% in the top ten. The clonotype was recovered from a man aged 35 to 55 in good health. Material for sequencing was blood. This chain links TRBV4-1 with TRBJ2-2, with D perhaps matching TRBD1 or TRBD2 (6 bases each). The CDR3 region is CASSDRTGARTGELFF. The CDR3 bases are TGCGCCAGCAGCGATAGGACGGGGGCCAGAACCGGGGAGCTGTTTTTT.